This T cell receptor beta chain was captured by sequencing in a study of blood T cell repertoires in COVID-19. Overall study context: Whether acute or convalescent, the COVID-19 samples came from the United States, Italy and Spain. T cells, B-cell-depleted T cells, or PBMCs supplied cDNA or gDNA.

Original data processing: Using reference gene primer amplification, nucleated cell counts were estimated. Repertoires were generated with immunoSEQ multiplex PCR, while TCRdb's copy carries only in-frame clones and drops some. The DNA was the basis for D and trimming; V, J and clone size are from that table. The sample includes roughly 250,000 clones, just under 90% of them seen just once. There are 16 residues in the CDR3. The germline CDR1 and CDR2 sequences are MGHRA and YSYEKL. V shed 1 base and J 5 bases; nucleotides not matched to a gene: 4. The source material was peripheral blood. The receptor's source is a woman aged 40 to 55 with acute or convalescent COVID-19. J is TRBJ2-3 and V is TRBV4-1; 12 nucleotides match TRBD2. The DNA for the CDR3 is TGCGCCAGCAGCCAAGGGACTAGCGGGGCCTTAGATACGCAGTATTTT. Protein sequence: CASSQGTSGALDTQYF.